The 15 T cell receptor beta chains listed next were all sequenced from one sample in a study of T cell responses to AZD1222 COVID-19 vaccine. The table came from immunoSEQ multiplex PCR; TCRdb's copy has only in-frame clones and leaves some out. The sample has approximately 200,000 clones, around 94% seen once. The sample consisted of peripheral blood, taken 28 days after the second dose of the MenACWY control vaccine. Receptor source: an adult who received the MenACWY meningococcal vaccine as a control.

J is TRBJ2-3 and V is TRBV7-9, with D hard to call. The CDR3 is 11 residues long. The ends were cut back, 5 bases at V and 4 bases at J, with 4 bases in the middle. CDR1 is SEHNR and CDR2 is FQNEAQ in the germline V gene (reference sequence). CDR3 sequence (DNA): TGTGCCAGCAGCCGGTCAGATACGCAGTATTTT. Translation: CASSRSDTQYF.

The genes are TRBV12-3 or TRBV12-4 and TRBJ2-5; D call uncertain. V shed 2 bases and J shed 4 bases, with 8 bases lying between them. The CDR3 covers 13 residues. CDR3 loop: CASSLYPRETQYF. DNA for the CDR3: TGTGCCAGCAGTTTATACCCGCGAGAGACCCAGTACTTC.

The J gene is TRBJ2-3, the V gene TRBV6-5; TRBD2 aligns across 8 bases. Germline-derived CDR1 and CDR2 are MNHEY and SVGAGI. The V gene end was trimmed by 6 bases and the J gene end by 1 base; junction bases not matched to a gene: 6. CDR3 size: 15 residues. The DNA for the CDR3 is TGTGCCAGCAGCCGTAGCGGGGCCCGCACAGATACGCAGTATTTT. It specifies CASSRSGARTDTQYF.

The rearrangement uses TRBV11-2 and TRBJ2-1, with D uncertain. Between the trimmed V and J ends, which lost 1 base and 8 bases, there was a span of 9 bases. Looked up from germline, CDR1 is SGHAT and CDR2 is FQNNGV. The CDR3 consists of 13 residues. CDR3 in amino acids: CASSLAGWDEQFF. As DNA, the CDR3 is TGTGCCAGCAGCTTAGCCGGGTGGGATGAGCAGTTCTTC.

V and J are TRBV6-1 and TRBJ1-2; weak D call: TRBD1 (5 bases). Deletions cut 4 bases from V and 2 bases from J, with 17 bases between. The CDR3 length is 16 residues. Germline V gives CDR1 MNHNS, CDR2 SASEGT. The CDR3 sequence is CASSVGGRAMNYGYTF. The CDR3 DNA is TGTGCCAGCAGTGTTGGGGGGAGAGCGATGAACTATGGCTACACCTTC.

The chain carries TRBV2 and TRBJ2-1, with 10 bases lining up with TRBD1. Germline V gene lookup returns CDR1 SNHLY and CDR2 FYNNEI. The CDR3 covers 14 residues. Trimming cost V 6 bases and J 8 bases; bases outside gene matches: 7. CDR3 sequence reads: CASSGQGVHDEQFF. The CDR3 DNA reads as TGTGCCAGCAGCGGACAGGGGGTACACGATGAGCAGTTCTTC.

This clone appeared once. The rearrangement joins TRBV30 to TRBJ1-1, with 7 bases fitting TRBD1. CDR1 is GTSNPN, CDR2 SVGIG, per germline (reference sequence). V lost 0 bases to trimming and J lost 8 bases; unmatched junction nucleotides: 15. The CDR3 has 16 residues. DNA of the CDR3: TGTGCCTGGAGTGTAGGGGGCAGGGTGAAGCTACGCGAAGCTTTCTTT. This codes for CAWSVGGRVKLREAFF. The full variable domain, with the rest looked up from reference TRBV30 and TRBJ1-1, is SQTIHQWPATLVQPVGSPLSLECTVEGTSNPNLYWYRQAAGRGLQLLFYSVGIGQISSEVPQNLSASRPQDRQFILSSKKLLLSDSGFYLCAWSVGGRVKLREAFFGQGTRLTVV.

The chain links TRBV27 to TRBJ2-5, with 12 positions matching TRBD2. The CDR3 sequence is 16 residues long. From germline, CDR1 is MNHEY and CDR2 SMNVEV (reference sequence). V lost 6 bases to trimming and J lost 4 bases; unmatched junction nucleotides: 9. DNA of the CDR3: TGTGCCAGCAGGCTAGCGGGAGGGCCCGTCGGAGAGACCCAGTACTTC. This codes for CASRLAGGPVGETQYF.

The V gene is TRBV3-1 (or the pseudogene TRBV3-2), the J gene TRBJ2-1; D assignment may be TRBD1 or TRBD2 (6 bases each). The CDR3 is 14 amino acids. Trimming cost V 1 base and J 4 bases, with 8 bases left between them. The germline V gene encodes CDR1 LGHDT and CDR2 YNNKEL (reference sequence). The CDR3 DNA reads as TGTGCCAGCAGCCAAGGGGGGGCTTACAATGAGCAGTTCTTC. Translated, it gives CASSQGGAYNEQFF.

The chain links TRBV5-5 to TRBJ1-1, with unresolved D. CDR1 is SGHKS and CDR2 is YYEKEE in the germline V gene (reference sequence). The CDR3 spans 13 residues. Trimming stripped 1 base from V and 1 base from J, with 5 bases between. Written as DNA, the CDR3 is TGTGCCAGCAGCTTGTGGGAGAACACTGAAGCTTTCTTT. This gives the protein CASSLWENTEAFF.

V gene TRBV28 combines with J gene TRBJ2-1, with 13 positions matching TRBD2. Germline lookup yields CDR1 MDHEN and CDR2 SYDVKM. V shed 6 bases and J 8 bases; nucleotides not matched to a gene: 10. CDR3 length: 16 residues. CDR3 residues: CASSKTSGRRGDEQFF. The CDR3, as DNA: TGTGCCAGCAGCAAGACTAGCGGGAGGAGGGGGGATGAGCAGTTCTTC.

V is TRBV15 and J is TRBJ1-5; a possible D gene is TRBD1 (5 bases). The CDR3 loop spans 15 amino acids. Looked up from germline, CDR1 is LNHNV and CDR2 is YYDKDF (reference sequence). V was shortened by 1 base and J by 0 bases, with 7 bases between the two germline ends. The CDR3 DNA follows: TGTGCCACCAGCAGAGGGGGCTATAGCAATCAGCCCCAGCATTTT. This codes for CATSRGGYSNQPQHF.

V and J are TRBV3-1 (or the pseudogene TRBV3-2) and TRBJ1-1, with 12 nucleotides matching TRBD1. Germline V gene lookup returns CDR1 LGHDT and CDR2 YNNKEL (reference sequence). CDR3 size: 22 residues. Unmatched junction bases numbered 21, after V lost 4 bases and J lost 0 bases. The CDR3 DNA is TGTGCCAGCAGCCTGCGGAACCGGGACAGGGGGCGTCTGGAGGTCATGAACACTGAAGCTTTCTTT. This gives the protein CASSLRNRDRGRLEVMNTEAFF.

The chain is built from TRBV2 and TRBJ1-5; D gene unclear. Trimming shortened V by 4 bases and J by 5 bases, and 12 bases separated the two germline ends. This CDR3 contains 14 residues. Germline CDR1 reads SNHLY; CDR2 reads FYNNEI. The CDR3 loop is CASSGLRDYQPQHF. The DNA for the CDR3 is TGTGCCAGCAGTGGGCTACGGGATTATCAGCCCCAGCATTTT.

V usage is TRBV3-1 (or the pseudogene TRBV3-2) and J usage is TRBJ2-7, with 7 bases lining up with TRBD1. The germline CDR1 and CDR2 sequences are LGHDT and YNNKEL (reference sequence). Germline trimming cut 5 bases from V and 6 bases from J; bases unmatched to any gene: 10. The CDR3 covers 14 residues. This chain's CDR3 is CASSTNRGLSEQYF. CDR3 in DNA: TGTGCCAGCAGCACAAACAGGGGTCTAAGCGAGCAGTACTTC.